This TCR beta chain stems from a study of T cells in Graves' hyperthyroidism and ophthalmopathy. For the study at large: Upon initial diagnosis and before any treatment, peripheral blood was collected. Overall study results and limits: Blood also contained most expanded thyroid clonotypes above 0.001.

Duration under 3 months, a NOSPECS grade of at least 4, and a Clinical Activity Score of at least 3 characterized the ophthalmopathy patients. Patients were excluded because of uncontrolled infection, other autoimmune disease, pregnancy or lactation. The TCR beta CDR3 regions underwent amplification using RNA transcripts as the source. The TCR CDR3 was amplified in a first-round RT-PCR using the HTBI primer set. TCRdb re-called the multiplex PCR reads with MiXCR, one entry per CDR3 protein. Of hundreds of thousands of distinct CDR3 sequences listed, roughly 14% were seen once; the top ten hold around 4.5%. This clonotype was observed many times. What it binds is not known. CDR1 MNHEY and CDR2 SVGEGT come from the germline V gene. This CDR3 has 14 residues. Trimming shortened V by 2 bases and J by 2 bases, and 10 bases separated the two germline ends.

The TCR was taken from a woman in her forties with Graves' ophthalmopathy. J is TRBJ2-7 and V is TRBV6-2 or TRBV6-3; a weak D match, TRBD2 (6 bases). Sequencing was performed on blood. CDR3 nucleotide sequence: TGTGCCAGCAGTTACCTCCGGGAGACCTACGAGCAGTACTTC. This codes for CASSYLRETYEQYF.